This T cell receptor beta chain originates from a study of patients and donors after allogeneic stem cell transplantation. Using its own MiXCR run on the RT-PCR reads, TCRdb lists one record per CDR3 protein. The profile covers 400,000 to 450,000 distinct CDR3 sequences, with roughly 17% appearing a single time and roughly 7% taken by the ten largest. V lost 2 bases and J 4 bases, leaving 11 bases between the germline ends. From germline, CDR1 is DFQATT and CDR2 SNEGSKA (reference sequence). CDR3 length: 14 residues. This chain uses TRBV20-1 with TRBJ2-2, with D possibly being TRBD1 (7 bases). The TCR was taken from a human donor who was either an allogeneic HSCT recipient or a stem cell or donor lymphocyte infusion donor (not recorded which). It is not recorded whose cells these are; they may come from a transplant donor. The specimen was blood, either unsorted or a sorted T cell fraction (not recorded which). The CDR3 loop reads CSARQGGATGELFF. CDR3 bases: TGCAGTGCTAGACAGGGGGGCGCCACCGGGGAGCTGTTTTTT.